This TCR beta chain appears in the sequencing data of a study of cytomegalovirus exposure and HLA in healthy donors. Study outcomes and limitations: Specificity of three CMV-associated chains for CMV antigens was verified in vitro. One later analysis, an examination of the approximately 130 validation repertoires, found that first-cohort TCR clusters tended to co-occur in them.

Remarks on this clone: Antigen unknown.

This CDR3 spans 15 amino acids. Germline V gives CDR1 SGHTA, CDR2 FQGNSA. V lost 3 bases, J lost 0 bases, and 8 bases lay in between. Data came from immunoSEQ multiplex PCR; TCRdb stores just in-frame clones and leaves some out. In the table there are 250,000 to 300,000 clones, around 89% of which are singletons. The receptor was isolated from a woman under 30 in good health and CMV-seronegative. The source material was PBMCs. The rearrangement links TRBV7-2 to TRBJ1-4, with a weak D call TRBD1 (5 bases). The CDR3 spells CASSLMTATNEKLFF. CDR3 coding DNA: TGTGCCAGCAGCTTGATGACAGCAACTAATGAAAAACTGTTTTTT.